This T cell receptor beta chain was captured in a study of shared clonotypes between healthy human individuals. Terminally differentiated effector memory CD45RA+ cells were excluded from the naive CD8 cells, which were CD45RO-negative and positively selected for CCR7. The junction had 3 bases not matched to a gene; V was cut back by 3 bases and J by 1 base. Per the germline V gene, CDR1 is SGHDT and CDR2 is YYEEEE. The CDR3 runs to 14 residues. The protocol was immunoSEQ multiplex PCR, while the TCRdb copy is restricted to in-frame clones and leaves out a portion. The table has some 2.1 million clones, approximately 95% seen once; the top ten hold about 1.1%.

The V and J genes are TRBV5-6 and TRBJ1-1; TRBD1 matches at 7 bases. The sample taken for sequencing was naive CD8+ T cells sorted from blood. This receptor was obtained from a man in his late teens or twenties in good health. The CDR3 nucleotides read TGTGCCAGCAGCTCTGACAGGGCGAACACTGAAGCTTTCTTT. It translates to CASSSDRANTEAFF. Using reference TRBV5-6 and TRBJ1-1 for the parts outside the CDR3, the full variable domain is DAGVTQSPTHLIKTRGQQVTLRCSPKSGHDTVSWYQQALGQGPQFIFQYYEEEERQRGNFPDRFSGHQFPNYSSELNVNALLLGDSALYLCASSSDRANTEAFFGQGTRLTVV.